This T cell receptor (beta chain) was identified in a study of T cell responses to AZD1222 COVID-19 vaccine (dated by TCRdb to about 2021). For context, the study as a whole: TCR sequencing was performed for 233 trial participants, of whom about 200 were given two doses of AZD1222 and approximately 25 were given two doses of MenACWY control vaccine. Trial participants were enrolled by age into 18-55, 56-69 and 70-plus year subgroups, with about 150, 28 and 57 TCR-sequenced participants respectively.

The CDR3 runs 16 residues from the cysteine to the phenylalanine. Kept here is only the CDR3 DNA, which spans 48 bases and is read in frame from base 1. CDR1 and CDR2 are drawn from the germline V gene (reference sequence): SGHNT, YYREEE. V is reduced by 3 bases and J by 0 bases, leaving a spacing of 13 bases between them. This clone was detected a few times. Its recognized antigen is unknown. No base-level quality is on record; no much larger clone is a single base apart. The label giving this sample's time point can be read as: about 28 days (+/-7) after the second vaccine dose. According to the study, the label for this sample's treatment or condition signals: meningococcal conjugate vaccine given as trial control. Samples from vaccinated people were obtained from the UK trials COV001 and COV002, which included a single-blind randomized controlled phase 2/3 trial of AZD1222 (ChAdOx1 nCoV-19) in healthy adults. For TCRbeta chain sequencing, PBMC samples were collected from trial participants at day 0 and at day 28 after the second dose.

The CDR3 regions of human TCRbeta chains were analyzed by immunosequencing. Turning to the authors' computational methods: Repertoire TCRs were matched against a reference library of SARS-CoV-2-specific TCRs generated with the MIRA antigen-specificity platform. Breadth was defined as the fraction of unique TCRs that were SARS-CoV-2-associated, and depth was defined as the fraction of total T cells that were SARS-CoV-2-associated. Each spike-specific TCR was assigned to its reactive spike region and to a CD4 or CD8 class using the MIRA data. Log10-transformed breadth and depth values were compared by one-way ANOVA with Sidak's multiple comparisons tests. In its TCRdb copy, this immuneACCESS table keeps in-frame sequences only and misses some clones. Where compared with another copy, unresolved V genes explain less than half of these, and the others have no known cause. V and J calls and clone size follow that table, whereas D and trimming were derived from the DNA. The table for this sample lists some 150,000 clones; roughly 85% of them were counted only once. The top ten constitute about 7.9% of the sample.

Here is what the overall study found, with its caveats: Conclusions about previously exposed vaccinees are limited, since just six AZD1222 recipients were seropositive for SARS-CoV-2 at baseline. Reportedly, almost half of the unique spike-specific TCRs recognized epitopes lying outside the regions that are mutated in the B.1.351 and B.1.1.7 variants. In the small 56-69-year group, the increase in depth fell short of significance, most likely because of low power. Spike-specific TCR breadth and depth rose significantly after two AZD1222 doses compared with day 0 and with MenACWY recipients. Because no day 14 peak-response samples were available, the repertoires could be characterized only after the peak T cell response. Most participants were white British and females outnumbered males, and the authors suggested that clonal diversity may have been underestimated. Vaccine-associated CD4 TCRs spanned the whole spike protein, with dominant responses in regions 160-218 and 743-854.

Recombination joined TRBV5-4 with TRBJ1-3; tentative D gene TRBD1, with 5 bases matching. This receptor was obtained from an adult who received the MenACWY meningococcal vaccine as a control. The specimen was peripheral blood, collected 28 days after the second dose of the MenACWY control vaccine. DNA sequence: TGTGCCAGCAGCTCTTCCGGGGCCCACTCTGGAAACACCATATATTTT. This encodes CASSSSGAHSGNTIYF.